One sample yielded the 7 T cell receptor beta chains listed below, sequenced in a study of T cell changes during pregnancy in multiple sclerosis. TCRdb keeps only in-frame clones here, not all; method: immunoSEQ multiplex PCR. The sample contains under 55,000 clones, around 90% of which appear only once. The specimen sequenced was PBMCs (not recorded whether the cells were cultured). All receptors come from a female donor with multiple sclerosis, enrolled in a pregnancy study.

The chain uses TRBV5-6 and TRBJ1-1; D is perhaps TRBD1 (5 bases). The V gene's germline CDR1 is SGHDT and CDR2 YYEEEE. This CDR3 region has 14 residues. V lost 2 bases and J lost 7, with 15 bases in between. CDR3 in amino acids: CASSFVRGWGEAFF. The CDR3 DNA reads as TGTGCCAGCAGCTTCGTAAGGGGTTGGGGTGAAGCTTTCTTT.

The sample holds a few counts of this clone. V usage is TRBV7-9 and J usage is TRBJ2-1, with unresolved D. Trimming removed 2 bases at V and 6 bases at J, with 2 bases between. Germline V gene data show CDR1 as SEHNR and CDR2 as FQNEAQ (reference sequence). The CDR3 consists of 11 residues. The CDR3 spells CASSLSNEQFF. CDR3 in DNA: TGTGCCAGCAGCTTAAGCAATGAGCAGTTCTTC.

The chain combines TRBV6-5 with TRBJ1-3; perhaps TRBD1 as D (5 bases). The V end lost 8 bases, the J end lost 0 bases, and 11 bases lay between the germline ends. CDR3 size: 14 residues. The V gene's germline CDR1 is MNHEY and CDR2 SVGAGI. CDR3 residues: CASGQGRSGNTIYF. The CDR3, as DNA: TGTGCCAGCGGTCAGGGACGCTCTGGAAACACCATATATTTT.

The chain employs TRBV5-1 and TRBJ2-1; D remains unclear. This CDR3 has 16 residues. CDR1 and CDR2 (germline): SGHRS, YFSETQ. Trimming pared 1 base from V and 8 bases from J, leaving 19 bases between. The CDR3 protein is CASSLRLDHPRDEQFF. In nucleotides, the CDR3 is TGCGCCAGCAGCTTGAGGTTGGACCACCCAAGGGATGAGCAGTTCTTC.

CDR3 sequence: CASSLFGAAINNEQFF. The CDR3 region has the DNA TGTGCCAGCAGCTTATTCGGGGCCGCCATTAACAATGAGCAGTTCTTC. The chain uses TRBV7-2 and TRBJ2-1; D may be TRBD1 or TRBD2 (5 bases each). The CDR3 is made up of 16 amino acids. The germline CDR1 and CDR2 sequences are SGHTA and FQGNSA. Trimming cost V 2 bases and J 5 bases, with 16 bases left between them.

Note on this clone: The junction departs from germline at one end; a sequencing error may be responsible. The genes are TRBV7-7 and TRBJ2-5; D is possibly TRBD1 or TRBD2 (5 bases each). The CDR3 extends over 16 amino acids. Germline V gives CDR1 SSHAT, CDR2 FNYEAQ (reference sequence). The CDR3 bases are TGTGCTAGCAGCTTAGATGGGATTGGGGGTCGCGAGACCCAGTACTTC. Protein: CASSLDGIGGRETQYF.

This chain links TRBV30 with TRBJ2-7; the D gene is possibly TRBD1 (6 bases). CDR3 length equals 12 residues. Germline values: CDR1 GTSNPN, CDR2 SVGIG (reference sequence). V was shortened by 5 bases and J by 2 bases, with 10 bases between the two germline ends. Here the CDR3 reads CAWGDIAYEQYF. CDR3 DNA: TGTGCCTGGGGGGACATCGCCTACGAGCAGTACTTC. The full variable domain, completed using reference TRBV30 and TRBJ2-7, is SQTIHQWPATLVQPVGSPLSLECTVEGTSNPNLYWYRQAAGRGLQLLFYSVGIGQISSEVPQNLSASRPQDRQFILSSKKLLLSDSGFYLCAWGDIAYEQYFGPGTRLTVT.